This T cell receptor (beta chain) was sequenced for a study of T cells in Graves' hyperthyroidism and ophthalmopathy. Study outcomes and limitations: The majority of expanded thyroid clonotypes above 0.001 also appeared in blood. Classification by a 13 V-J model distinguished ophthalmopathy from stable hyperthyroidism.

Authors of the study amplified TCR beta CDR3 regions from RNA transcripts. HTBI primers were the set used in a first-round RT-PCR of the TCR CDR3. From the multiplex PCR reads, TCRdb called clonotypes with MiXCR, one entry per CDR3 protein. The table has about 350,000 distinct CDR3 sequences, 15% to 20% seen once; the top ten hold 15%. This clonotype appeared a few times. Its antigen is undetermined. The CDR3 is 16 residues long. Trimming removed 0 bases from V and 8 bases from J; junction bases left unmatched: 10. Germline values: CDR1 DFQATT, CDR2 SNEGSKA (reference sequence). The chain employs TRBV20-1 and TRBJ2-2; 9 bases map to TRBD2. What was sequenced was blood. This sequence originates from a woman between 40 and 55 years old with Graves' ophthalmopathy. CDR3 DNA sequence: TGCAGTGCTAGAGATTCTAGCGGGATGTTGGTGGGGGAGCTGTTTTTT. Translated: CSARDSSGMLVGELFF.